What follows describes a single T cell receptor beta chain. The entry originates in a study of T cells in Graves' hyperthyroidism and ophthalmopathy. Study-level background: The blood sample was taken at first diagnosis, before treatment began.

TCR beta CDR3 regions were amplified from RNA transcripts. RT-PCR in the first round (using the HTBI primer set) targeted the TCR CDR3. TCRdb analysed the multiplex PCR reads with MiXCR anew, one entry per CDR3 protein. This sample has over 350,000 distinct CDR3 sequences, with over 11% found just once. The CDR3 covers 15 residues. CDR1 and CDR2 from the germline V gene are DFQATT and SNEGSKA (reference sequence). The trim removed 5 bases at V and 5 bases at J, leaving 7 bases unmatched. The sequenced material came from blood. The sequence derives from a middle-aged man with Graves' ophthalmopathy. The rearrangement joins TRBV20-1 to TRBJ2-5; 14 bases align to TRBD2. The CDR3 sequence is CSASLRLAGGETQYF. Written as DNA, the CDR3 is TGCAGTGCTTCACTAAGACTAGCGGGAGGGGAGACCCAGTACTTC.